These T cell receptor beta chains were read from a single sample in a study of OX40 agonist ivuxolimab in advanced cancers. Clones were sequenced by immunoSEQ multiplex PCR, and TCRdb holds only the in-frame ones, with some missing. Of over 70,000 clones listed, 86% are singletons. This specimen consisted of CD4+ or CD8+ T cells sorted from blood, obtained in a trial of the OX40 agonist ivuxolimab. The source is an adult with an advanced solid tumor such as melanoma, head and neck, liver or kidney cancer. CDR3s include the opening cysteine and the closing phenylalanine or tryptophan. Fields, in order: J gene, D gene, V gene, clone size, CDR3 DNA, CDR3 protein. D genes are given only for firm matches. The listing skips clone size in some rows; elsewhere it reads once, few, many or a size class.

TRBJ2-5 | TRBD1 | TRBV7-2 | NA | TGTGCCAGCCGGACAGGGGGCGTGCCCCAAGAGACCCAGTACTTC | CASRTGGVPQETQYF
TRBJ1-6 | NA | TRBV2 | NA | TGTGCCAGCAGTGAAGAACAGGGAAATAATTCACCCCTCCACTTT | CASSEEQGNNSPLHF
TRBJ2-3 | NA | TRBV11-2 | NA | TGTGCCAGCAGCCCATACCTTAACCTAGCCACAGATACGCAGTATTTT | CASSPYLNLATDTQYF
TRBJ2-7 | TRBD2 | TRBV5-1 | NA | TGCGCCAGCAGCTCCTCGACGCGGGGGTACGAGCAGTACTTC | CASSSSTRGYEQYF
TRBJ1-5 | NA | TRBV6-5 | NA | TGTGCCAGCAGTTACTCGAGGGGGCCCCAGCATTTT | CASSYSRGPQHF
TRBJ1-1 | NA | TRBV9 | NA | TGTGCCAGCAGCGTAAGTGGGTCATTGGGGACTGAAGCTTTCTTT | CASSVSGSLGTEAFF
TRBJ2-5 | TRBD2 | TRBV7-3 | NA | TGTGCCAGCAGCCCAGGGACTAGCGGGGGGGCCAGAGAGACCCAGTACTTC | CASSPGTSGGARETQYF
TRBJ1-2 | NA | TRBV29-1 | NA | TGCAGCGCTTCACAGGGATCCTATGGCTACACCTTC | CSASQGSYGYTF
TRBJ1-1 | NA | TRBV6-1 | NA | TGTGCCAGCAAACTAGTCTCTGAGAACACTGAAGCTTTCTTT | CASKLVSENTEAFF
TRBJ1-2 | NA | TRBV23-1 | NA | TGCGCCAGCAGTCTACAGGTTAACTATGGCTACACCTTC | CASSLQVNYGYTF
TRBJ1-2 | TRBD1 | TRBV5-6 | once | TGTGCCAGCAGATCGCCGGGACAGGTTTATGGCTACACCTTC | CASRSPGQVYGYTF
TRBJ2-4 | NA | TRBV6-1 | NA | TGTGCCAGCAGTGTCCGTCCTCAGCTTAACATTCAGTACTTC | CASSVRPQLNIQYF
TRBJ2-5 | TRBD1 | TRBV4-1 | NA | TGCGCCAGCAGCCAACTATCGGCAGGGGGTAAAGAGACCCAGTACTTC | CASSQLSAGGKETQYF
TRBJ2-1 | TRBD2 | TRBV28 | NA | TGTGCCAGCAGCCCAATACAACTCCGACTAGCGGGGGGCTTTAATGAGCAGTTCTTC | CASSPIQLRLAGGFNEQFF
TRBJ2-3 | NA | TRBV9 | NA | TGTGCCAGCAGCCTCCAGGGCAGCGTCACAGATACGCAGTATTTT | CASSLQGSVTDTQYF
TRBJ1-1 | NA | TRBV2 | NA | TGTGCCAGCAGGGTATTCTTGGACACTGAAGCTTTCTTT | CASRVFLDTEAFF
TRBJ2-5 | NA | TRBV6-5 | NA | TGTGCCAGCAGTTCGTCCAGGGCTCCGAACCAGTACTTC | CASSSSRAPNQYF
TRBJ1-2 | NA | TRBV27 | few | TGTGCCAGCAGTTTACGGGGGGGGAACTATGGCTACACCTTC | CASSLRGGNYGYTF